The 28 T cell receptor beta chains below all came from one sample that was sequenced in a study of tumor and adjacent non-tumor tissue in lung cancer. RNA was extracted from bulk tissue without any cell sorting. This non-tumor lung sample came from over 3 cm beyond the tumor edge. Three rounds of nested PCR, following a modified ARM-PCR protocol, produced the TCRbeta library. MiXCR was run by TCRdb on the multiplex PCR reads, yielding one entry per CDR3 protein. Of 85,000 to 130,000 distinct CDR3 sequences in the sample, about 62% were seen once. The specimen was distant non-tumor lung tissue. These receptors all come from a man younger than 40 with non-small cell lung cancer.

This clonotype was seen ten or more times. V gene TRBV12-3 or TRBV12-4 combines with J gene TRBJ2-1, with 13 bases that match TRBD2. The CDR3 covers 13 residues. V shed 9 bases and J 8 bases; nucleotides not matched to a gene: 4. The CDR3 sequence: CASMTSGRYEQFF. The CDR3 DNA is TGTGCCAGTATGACTAGCGGGAGGTATGAGCAGTTCTTC.

This clonotype was counted many times. The chain joins TRBV14 to TRBJ2-7; no reliable D call. Per the germline V gene, CDR1 is SGHDN and CDR2 is FVKESK. Trimming removed 4 bases from V and 5 bases from J, with 18 bases in between. The CDR3 consists of 15 residues. CDR3 sequence reads: CASSRLDTAVDEQYF. CDR3 DNA sequence: TGTGCCAGCAGCCGCCTCGATACCGCGGTCGACGAGCAGTACTTC.

In regard to this clonotype: Relative to the germline gene, one junction end is altered; a read error may explain this. The rearrangement uses TRBV5-4 and TRBJ2-7, with a tentative D call TRBD2 (5 bases). Germline V CDR1 and CDR2: SGHNT, YYREEE (reference sequence). The CDR3 runs 14 residues. The chain's CDR3 is CASSLDGGSYDQYF. The CDR3, as DNA: TGTGCCAGCAGCTTGGACGGAGGCTCCTACGATCAGTACTTC.

This chain uses TRBV11-1 with TRBJ2-1, with D possibly matching TRBD1 (6 bases). CDR1 is SGHAT and CDR2 is FQDESV in the germline V gene (reference sequence). The CDR3 covers 15 residues. The V end was cut by 10 bases, the J end by 5 bases, with 21 bases between. DNA for the CDR3: TGTGCCACCTCCCAAGGACAGTTATTGAACAATGAGCAGTTCTTC. Residues: CATSQGQLLNNEQFF. The full variable domain, completed using reference TRBV11-1 and TRBJ2-1, is EAEVAQSPRYKITEKSQAVAFWCDPISGHATLYWYRQILGQGPELLVQFQDESVVDDSQLPKDRFSAERLKGVDSTLKIQPAELGDSAMYLCATSQGQLLNNEQFFGPGTRLTVL.

Regarding this clonotype: The junction departs from germline at one end; a sequencing error may be responsible. The chain is built from TRBV11-2 and TRBJ1-1, with D hard to call. CDR1 is SGHAT, CDR2 FQNNGV, per germline. The CDR3 covers 12 residues. The CDR3 DNA sequence: TGTCCCAGCAGCTTAAATCCCACTGAAGCCTTCTTT. It specifies CPSSLNPTEAFF. Supplemented by reference TRBV11-2 and TRBJ1-1, the full variable domain reads EAGVAQSPRYKIIEKRQSVAFWCNPISGHATLYWYQQILGQGPKLLIQFQNNGVVDDSQLPKDRFSAERLKGVDSTLKIQPAKLEDSAVYLCPSSLNPTEAFFGQGTRLTVV.

This clonotype was observed a handful of times. The rearrangement links TRBV30 to TRBJ1-1; weak D call: TRBD1 (5 bases). The germline V gene encodes CDR1 GTSNPN and CDR2 SVGIG (reference sequence). This CDR3 is built from 13 residues. Trimming removed 3 bases from V and 1 base from J, with 9 bases in between. The CDR3 reads CAWRGDRNTEAFF. For the CDR3, the DNA is TGTGCCTGGAGGGGTGACAGGAACACTGAAGCTTTCTTT.

This clonotype was recorded once. This sequence joins TRBV20-1 and TRBJ2-7, with D possibly TRBD1 on 6 matching bases. CDR3 length: 12 residues. Trimming took off 7 bases at V and 2 bases at J, with 12 bases between the two ends. Per germline, CDR1 DFQATT and CDR2 SNEGSKA (reference sequence). The CDR3 reads CSGPRGAYEQYF. CDR3 DNA: TGCAGTGGCCCCAGGGGTGCCTACGAGCAGTACTTC.

With regard to this clonotype: The junction shows a germline mismatch at one end, possibly a read error. V gene TRBV12-3 or TRBV12-4 combines with J gene TRBJ2-1, with D maybe TRBD2 (5 bases). The CDR3 is 16 residues long. CDR3 coding DNA: TGTGCCAGTAGTTCGCTTGGTCCGGGATCCTACAATGAGCAATTCTTC. As protein: CASSSLGPGSYNEQFF.

The rearrangement uses TRBV2 and TRBJ1-5, with 7 bases that match TRBD1. CDR3 length: 16 residues. Per germline, CDR1 SNHLY and CDR2 FYNNEI. The J segment lost 1 base and the V segment lost 7 bases, leaving 10 bases of the junction unmatched. For the CDR3, the DNA is TGTGCCAGCACCCGGGACAGCCCACTAAGCAATCAGCCCCAGCATTTT. Translated, it gives CASTRDSPLSNQPQHF. Based on the CDR3 plus reference TRBV2 and TRBJ1-5, the full variable domain is EPEVTQTPSHQVTQMGQEVILRCVPISNHLYFYWYRQILGQKVEFLVSFYNNEISEKSEIFDDQFSVERPDGSNFTLKIRSTKLEDSAMYFCASTRDSPLSNQPQHFGDGTRLSIL.

Concerning this clonotype itself: In this CDR3 the conserved last residue, phenylalanine or tryptophan, is missing, so a read error is likely. The limits of the CDR3 on the DNA are not certain, so only TCRdb's listed CDR3 is given. The chain combines TRBV4-1 with TRBJ1-4. The CDR3 is 15 residues long, ends included. The germline gives CDR1 MGHRA, CDR2 YSYEKL. The chain's CDR3 is CASSPYTNSNEKLYL.

The J gene is TRBJ2-7, the V gene TRBV11-2; the D is unclear. The CDR3 totals 12 residues. V lost 2 bases and J lost 2, with 4 bases in between. CDR1 and CDR2 (germline): SGHAT, FQNNGV. CDR3 nucleotide sequence: TGTGCCAGCAGCTTATTAGCCTACGAGCAGTACTTC. It specifies CASSLLAYEQYF.

Notes on this clonotype: Because the CDR3 is missing its conserved closing phenylalanine or tryptophan, this is likely a read error. The CDR3 DNA sequence: TGCAGTGCTTGGGACAACCAATTCGGCTACACCTAC. Translating gives CSAWDNQFGYTY. The rearrangement links TRBV20-1 to TRBJ1-2, with TRBD1 as a possible D gene (6 bases). Trimming removed 5 bases from V and 8 bases from J, with 15 bases in between. This CDR3 is 12 amino acids long. Germline CDR1 DFQATT, CDR2 SNEGSKA (reference sequence).

The chain carries TRBV11-1 and TRBJ1-1; a weak D match, TRBD1 (5 bases). The V gene lost 4 bases and the J gene lost 6 bases, with 18 bases spanning the gap. The V gene's germline CDR1 is SGHAT and CDR2 FQDESV (reference sequence). This CDR3 has 15 amino acids. The CDR3 reads CASSSQEKRDSEAFF. The CDR3 DNA sequence: TGTGCCAGCAGCTCCCAGGAGAAGAGGGACTCTGAAGCTTTCTTT.

Notes on this clonotype: One end of the junction varies from germline; a read error may be responsible. CDR3 DNA: TGTGCCAGCTGCTCCCGGACTATTTCCTACAGTGAGCAGTTCTTC. It yields the protein CASCSRTISYSEQFF. The genes are TRBV11-3 and TRBJ2-1; D might be TRBD2 (6 bases). The CDR3 consists of 15 residues. Germline loops: CDR1 SGHNT, CDR2 YENEEA.

In regard to this clonotype: A much more abundant neighbour one base away suggests this may be a read error. The rearrangement uses TRBV12-3 or TRBV12-4 and TRBJ2-2; the D gene is possibly TRBD1 (5 bases). Trimming took 5 bases from V and 2 from J, leaving 18 bases between them. This CDR3 is 17 amino acids long. For the CDR3, the DNA is TGTGCCAGCAGTCTGTGGATAGGGGTAGTTAACACCGGGGAGCTGTTTTTT. It encodes CASSLWIGVVNTGELFF.

Details on this clonotype: A much larger clone lies a single base off, so this may be a read error. The CDR3 spells CSAREDGRGYNGQFF. The CDR3 bases are TGCAGTGCTAGAGAAGACGGGAGGGGTTACAATGGGCAGTTCTTC. J is TRBJ2-1 and V is TRBV20-1; 8 positions agree with TRBD2. The CDR3 extends over 15 amino acids. Looked up from germline, CDR1 is DFQATT and CDR2 is SNEGSKA (reference sequence).

The chain recombines TRBV28 with TRBJ2-7; D may be TRBD1 (6 bases). CDR1 and CDR2 from the germline V gene are MDHEN and SYDVKM. The CDR3 loop spans 16 amino acids. V was shortened by 3 bases and J by 5 bases, with 20 bases between the two germline ends. The CDR3 coding sequence is TGTGCCAGCAGTTTTGGTCTCGACAGGACGGGACACGAGCAGTACTTC. Translation: CASSFGLDRTGHEQYF.

Notes on this clonotype: A read error may be the cause here, since a much bigger clone is one base away. This rearrangement joins TRBV11-2 to TRBJ2-5; unclear D gene. Trimming stripped 5 bases from V and 4 bases from J, with 17 bases between. CDR1 SGHAT and CDR2 FQNNGV come from the germline V gene. The CDR3 is 15 residues long. The chain's CDR3 is CASSLTPVWSETQYF. The CDR3 DNA reads as TGTGCCAGCAGCCTCACGCCGGTTTGGTCAGAGACCCAGTACTTC.

Concerning this clonotype: Since a much larger clone is just one base distant, this may be a read error. The CDR3 does not close with the conserved phenylalanine or tryptophan, likely indicating a read error. The chain employs TRBV12-3 or TRBV12-4 and TRBJ1-2, with D maybe TRBD1 (5 bases). The CDR3 sequence is 14 residues long. Trimming cost V 3 bases and J 5 bases, with 13 bases left between them. CDR3 protein: CASSFVARGYGYTI. The CDR3 DNA follows: TGTGCCAGCAGTTTTGTAGCCCGGGGGTATGGCTACACCATC.

In this sample, this clonotype turned up once. This clone may be a read error of a much larger clone one base away. This chain joins TRBV20-1 and TRBJ2-4; 12 nucleotides agree with TRBD2. The germline CDR1 and CDR2 sequences are DFQATT and SNEGSKA (reference sequence). The CDR3 runs 15 residues. The CDR3 bases are TGCAGTGGTAGAGGCTCGACTAGCGGGAGTGACATTCAGTACTTC. Its protein product is CSGRGSTSGSDIQYF.

There are a few counts of this clonotype. An end of the junction does not agree with germline; a read error may underlie this. This chain joins TRBV13 and TRBJ1-1, with a possible D match to TRBD1 (6 bases). There are 14 residues in the CDR3. CDR1 is PRHDT and CDR2 is FYEKMQ in the germline V gene (reference sequence). The CDR3, as DNA: TGTGCCAGTAGCTCAAGCAGGGGGAACACTGAAGCTTTCTTT. Amino acid sequence: CASSSSRGNTEAFF.

About this clonotype itself: It is likely a read error, because the conserved phenylalanine at the end of the CDR3 is missing. The chain recombines TRBV12-3 or TRBV12-4 with TRBJ2-3, with a weak D call TRBD2 (5 bases). CDR3 length: 16 residues. V lost 1 base to trimming and J lost 4 bases, with 15 bases between them. The CDR3 loop is CASSLGRLAGSDTQYY. The CDR3 bases are TGTGCCAGCAGTTTAGGAAGACTCGCGGGCTCAGATACGCAGTATTAT.

As for this clonotype: This may be a read error, as it is one base from a much larger clone. The gene calls are TRBV13 and TRBJ2-1, with D possibly called TRBD1 or TRBD2 (6 bases each). The CDR3 is made up of 18 amino acids. Germline lookup yields CDR1 PRHDT and CDR2 FYEKMQ (reference sequence). V gave up 5 bases and J gave up 4 bases, with 24 bases separating them. The CDR3 region is CASSLNRASGAFYNEQFF. CDR3 sequence (DNA): TGTGCCAGCAGCCTCAATAGGGCGTCGGGGGCCTTTTACAATGAGCAGTTCTTC. The whole variable domain, remainder taken from reference TRBV13 and TRBJ2-1, is AAGVIQSPRHLIKEKRETATLKCYPIPRHDTVYWYQQGPGQDPQFLISFYEKMQSDKGSIPDRFSAQQFSDYHSELNMSSLELGDSALYFCASSLNRASGAFYNEQFFGPGTRLTVL.

In this sample, this clonotype turned up a few times. The chain carries TRBV19 and TRBJ1-5; 8 bases fit TRBD1. Germline CDR1 and CDR2: LNHDA and SQIVND (reference sequence). V lost 10 bases to trimming and J lost 1 base; unmatched junction nucleotides: 3. The length of the CDR3 is 13 residues. The CDR3 bases are TGTGCCACCACAGGGGGAAGCAATCAGCCCCAGCATTTT. This codes for CATTGGSNQPQHF.

As concerns this clonotype: One end of the junction varies from germline; a read error may be responsible. This chain connects TRBV11-1 to TRBJ1-1; perhaps TRBD1 as D (6 bases). Germline assignment: CDR1 SGHAT and CDR2 FQDESV (reference sequence). The CDR3 extends over 16 amino acids. The CDR3 region is CASSIYRGLLKTEAFF. The DNA of the CDR3 is TGTGCCAGCAGCATATATCGGGGGCTACTGAAAACTGAAGCTTTCTTT.

The sample holds one count of this clonotype. The junction and the germline gene differ at one end; a read error may be behind it. The chain combines TRBV12-3 or TRBV12-4 with TRBJ2-7; tentatively, D is TRBD2 (6 bases). The CDR3 is 14 residues long. In DNA, the CDR3 is TGTGCCAGCTGTTTGGGACTGCCCCCATACGAGCAGTACTTC. This encodes CASCLGLPPYEQYF.

This clonotype appeared many times. V usage is TRBV7-9 and J usage is TRBJ1-6; no clear D. Germline CDR1 SEHNR, CDR2 FQNEAQ (reference sequence). The V end was cut by 5 bases, the J end by 8 bases, with 10 bases between. The CDR3 length is 13 residues. CDR3 in DNA: TGTGCCAGCAGCCAAGGCGGGGATTCACCCCTCCACTTT. Translating it yields CASSQGGDSPLHF. Using reference TRBV7-9 and TRBJ1-6 for the parts outside the CDR3, the full variable domain is DTGVSQNPRHKITKRGQNVTFRCDPISEHNRLYWYRQTLGQGPEFLTYFQNEAQLEKSRLLSDRFSAERPKGSFSTLEIQRTEQGDSAMYLCASSQGGDSPLHFGNGTRLTVT.

The CDR3 reads CASSYSRASGRLEDEQYF. Here the CDR3 DNA reads TGTGCCAGCAGTTACTCGAGGGCGAGCGGGAGGTTAGAGGACGAGCAGTACTTC. V and J are TRBV6-2 or TRBV6-3 and TRBJ2-7; 9 bases map to TRBD2. Germline lookup yields CDR1 MNHEY and CDR2 SVGEGT. The CDR3 spans 18 residues. Germline trimming cut 0 bases from V and 5 bases from J; bases unmatched to any gene: 14.